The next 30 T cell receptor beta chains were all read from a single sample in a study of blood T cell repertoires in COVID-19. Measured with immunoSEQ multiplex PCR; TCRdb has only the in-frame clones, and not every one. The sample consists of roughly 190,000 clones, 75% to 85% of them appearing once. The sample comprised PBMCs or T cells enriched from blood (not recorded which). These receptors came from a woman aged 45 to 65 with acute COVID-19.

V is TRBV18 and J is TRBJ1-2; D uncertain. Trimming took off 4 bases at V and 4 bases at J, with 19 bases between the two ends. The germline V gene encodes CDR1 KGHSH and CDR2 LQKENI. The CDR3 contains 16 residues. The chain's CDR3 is CASSQTRTEVIYGYTF. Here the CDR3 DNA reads TGTGCCAGCTCACAAACTCGGACGGAGGTGATCTATGGCTACACCTTC. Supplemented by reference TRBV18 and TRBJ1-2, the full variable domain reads NAGVMQNPRHLVRRRGQEARLRCSPMKGHSHVYWYRQLPEEGLKFMVYLQKENIIDESGMPKERFSAEFPKEGPSILRIQQVVRGDSAAYFCASSQTRTEVIYGYTFGSGTRLTVV.

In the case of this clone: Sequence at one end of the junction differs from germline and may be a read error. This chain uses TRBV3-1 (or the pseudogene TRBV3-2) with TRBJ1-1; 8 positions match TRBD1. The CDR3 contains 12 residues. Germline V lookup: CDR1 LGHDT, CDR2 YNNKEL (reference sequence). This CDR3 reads CASSPQGAEAFF. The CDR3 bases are TGTGCCAGCAGCCCCCAGGGGGCTGAAGCCTTCTTT.

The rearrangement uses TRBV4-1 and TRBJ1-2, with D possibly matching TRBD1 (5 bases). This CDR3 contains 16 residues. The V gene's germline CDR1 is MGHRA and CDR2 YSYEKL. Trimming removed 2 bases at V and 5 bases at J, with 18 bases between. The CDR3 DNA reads TGCGCCAGCAGCCAAACCTCAGACAGTCCTCTATATGGCTACACCTTC. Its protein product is CASSQTSDSPLYGYTF.

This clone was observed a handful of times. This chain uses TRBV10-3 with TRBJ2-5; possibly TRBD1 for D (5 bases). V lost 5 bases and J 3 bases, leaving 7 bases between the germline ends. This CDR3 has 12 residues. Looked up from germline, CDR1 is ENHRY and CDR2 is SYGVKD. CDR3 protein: CAISTGEETQYF. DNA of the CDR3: TGTGCCATCAGTACAGGAGAAGAGACCCAGTACTTC.

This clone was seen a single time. The CDR3 is CASSLVLGTYNEQFF. The CDR3 coding sequence is TGTGCCAGCAGCTTAGTCCTTGGGACTTACAATGAGCAGTTCTTC. The rearrangement joins TRBV7-9 to TRBJ2-1; D is possibly TRBD2 (6 bases). The CDR3 loop spans 15 amino acids. CDR1 is SEHNR and CDR2 is FQNEAQ in the germline V gene (reference sequence). Trimming pared 1 base from V and 4 bases from J, leaving 11 bases between.

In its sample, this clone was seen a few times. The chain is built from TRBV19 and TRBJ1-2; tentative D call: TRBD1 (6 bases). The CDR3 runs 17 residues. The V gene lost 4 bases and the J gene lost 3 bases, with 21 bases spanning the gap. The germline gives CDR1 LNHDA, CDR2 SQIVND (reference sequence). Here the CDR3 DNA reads TGTGCCAGTAGTACGTCGTACAGGGTGATTTATGACTATGGCTACACCTTC. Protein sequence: CASSTSYRVIYDYGYTF.

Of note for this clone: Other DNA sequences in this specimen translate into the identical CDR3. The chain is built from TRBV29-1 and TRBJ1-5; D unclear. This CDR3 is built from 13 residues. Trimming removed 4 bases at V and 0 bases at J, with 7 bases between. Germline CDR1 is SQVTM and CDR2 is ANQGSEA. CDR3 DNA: TGCAGCGTTGGAGGGAATAGCAATCAGCCCCAGCATTTT. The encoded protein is CSVGGNSNQPQHF.

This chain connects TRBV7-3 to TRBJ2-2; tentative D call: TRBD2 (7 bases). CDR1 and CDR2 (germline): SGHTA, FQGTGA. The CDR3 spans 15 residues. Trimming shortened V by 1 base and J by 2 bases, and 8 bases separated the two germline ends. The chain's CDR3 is CASSLRGGNTGELFF. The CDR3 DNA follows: TGTGCCAGCAGCTTAAGGGGGGGCAACACCGGGGAGCTGTTTTTT.

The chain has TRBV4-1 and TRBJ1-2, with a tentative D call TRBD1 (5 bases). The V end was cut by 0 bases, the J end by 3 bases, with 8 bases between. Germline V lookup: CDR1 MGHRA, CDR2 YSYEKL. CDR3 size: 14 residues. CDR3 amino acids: CASSQDAGDYGYTF. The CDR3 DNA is TGCGCCAGCAGCCAAGACGCGGGGGACTATGGCTACACCTTC.

The DNA of the CDR3 is TGTGCCAGCAGCTTCCAGGGGGGAATGACTGAAGCTTTCTTT. Translation gives CASSFQGGMTEAFF. The chain carries TRBV7-9 and TRBJ1-1; 7 bases fit TRBD1. This CDR3 comprises 14 residues. Trimming took 3 bases from V and 5 from J; bases not matched to a gene: 6. The V gene's germline CDR1 is SEHNR and CDR2 FQNEAQ (reference sequence).

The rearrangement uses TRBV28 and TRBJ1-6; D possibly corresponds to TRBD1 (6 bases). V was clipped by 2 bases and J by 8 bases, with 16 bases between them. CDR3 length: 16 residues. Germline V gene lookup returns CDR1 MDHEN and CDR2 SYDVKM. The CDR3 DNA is TGTGCCAGCAGTTTACCCGTGGACAGTAGTTATTCACCCCTCCACTTT. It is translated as CASSLPVDSSYSPLHF.

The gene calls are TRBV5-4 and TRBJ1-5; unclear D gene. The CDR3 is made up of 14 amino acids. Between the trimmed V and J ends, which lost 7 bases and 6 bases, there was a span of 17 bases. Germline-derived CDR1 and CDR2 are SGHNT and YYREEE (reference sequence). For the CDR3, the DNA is TGTGCCAGCTCTCTTGGAGTGGAGGGTCAGCCCCAGCATTTT. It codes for CASSLGVEGQPQHF.

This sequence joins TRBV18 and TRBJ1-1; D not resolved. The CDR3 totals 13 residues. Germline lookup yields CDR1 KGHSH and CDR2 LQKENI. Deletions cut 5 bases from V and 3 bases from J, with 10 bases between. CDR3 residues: CASSSLRDTEAFF. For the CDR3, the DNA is TGTGCCAGCTCATCCCTCCGGGACACTGAAGCTTTCTTT.

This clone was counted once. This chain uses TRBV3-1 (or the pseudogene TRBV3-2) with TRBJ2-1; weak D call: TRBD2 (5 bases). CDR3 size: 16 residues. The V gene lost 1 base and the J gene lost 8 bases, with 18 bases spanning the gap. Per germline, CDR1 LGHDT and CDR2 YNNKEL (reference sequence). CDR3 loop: CASSQASVSGWDEQFF. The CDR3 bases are TGTGCCAGCAGCCAAGCATCCGTCTCGGGGTGGGATGAGCAGTTCTTC.

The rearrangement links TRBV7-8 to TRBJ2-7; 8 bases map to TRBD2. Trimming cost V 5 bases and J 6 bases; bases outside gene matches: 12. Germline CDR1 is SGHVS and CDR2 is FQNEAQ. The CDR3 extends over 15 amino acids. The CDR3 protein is CASSPGLVSRLEQYV. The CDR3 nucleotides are TGTGCCAGCAGCCCGGGACTAGTCTCTCGACTCGAGCAGTACGTC.

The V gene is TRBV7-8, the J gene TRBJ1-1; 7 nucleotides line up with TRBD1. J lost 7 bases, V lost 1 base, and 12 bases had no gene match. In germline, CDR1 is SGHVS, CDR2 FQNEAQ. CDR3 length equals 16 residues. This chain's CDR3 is CASSLVGTGARGEAFF. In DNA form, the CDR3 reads TGTGCCAGCAGCTTAGTTGGTACAGGGGCGCGCGGTGAAGCTTTCTTT.

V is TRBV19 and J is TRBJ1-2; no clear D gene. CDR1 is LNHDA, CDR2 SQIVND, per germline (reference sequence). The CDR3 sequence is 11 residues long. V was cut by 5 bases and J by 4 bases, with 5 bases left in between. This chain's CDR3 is CASSPGYGYTF. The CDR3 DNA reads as TGTGCCAGTAGTCCAGGCTATGGCTACACCTTC.

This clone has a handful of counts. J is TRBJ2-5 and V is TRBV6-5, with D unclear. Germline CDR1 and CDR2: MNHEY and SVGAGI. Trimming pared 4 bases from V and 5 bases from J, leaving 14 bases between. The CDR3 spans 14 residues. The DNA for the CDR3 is TGTGCCAGCAGTTCGACTTCTAGTACGGAGACCCAGTACTTC. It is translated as CASSSTSSTETQYF.

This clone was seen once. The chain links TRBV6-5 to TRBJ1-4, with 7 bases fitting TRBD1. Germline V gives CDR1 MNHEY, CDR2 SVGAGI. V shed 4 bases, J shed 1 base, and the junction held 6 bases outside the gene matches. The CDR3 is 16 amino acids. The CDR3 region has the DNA TGTGCCAGCAGTTTCCAGGGGGGATTAACTAATGAAAAACTGTTTTTT. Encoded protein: CASSFQGGLTNEKLFF.

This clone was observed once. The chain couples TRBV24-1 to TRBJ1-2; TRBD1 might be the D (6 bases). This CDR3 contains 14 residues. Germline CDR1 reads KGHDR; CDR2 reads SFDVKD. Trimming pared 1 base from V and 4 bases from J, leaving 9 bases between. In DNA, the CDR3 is TGTGCCACCAGTGATTTTGACAGGATCTATGGCTACACCTTC. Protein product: CATSDFDRIYGYTF.

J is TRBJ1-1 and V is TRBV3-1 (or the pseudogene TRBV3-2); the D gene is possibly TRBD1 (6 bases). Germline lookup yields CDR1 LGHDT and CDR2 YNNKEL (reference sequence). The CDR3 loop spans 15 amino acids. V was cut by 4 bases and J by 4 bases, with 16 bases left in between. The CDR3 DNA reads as TGTGCCAGCAGCCCCCGGAGGGGGGGGACCACTGAAGCTTTCTTT. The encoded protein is CASSPRRGGTTEAFF.

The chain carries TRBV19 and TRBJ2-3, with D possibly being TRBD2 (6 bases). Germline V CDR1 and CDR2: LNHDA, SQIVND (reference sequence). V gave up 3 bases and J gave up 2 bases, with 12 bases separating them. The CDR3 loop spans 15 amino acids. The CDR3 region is CASSIGGYLTDTQYF. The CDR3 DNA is TGTGCCAGTAGTATTGGAGGGTACCTCACAGATACGCAGTATTTT.

The CDR3 here is CASSQVTAGGPRTGELFF. CDR3 nucleotides: TGTGCCAGCAGCCAAGTGACCGCGGGGGGGCCTCGAACCGGGGAGCTGTTTTTT. This sequence joins TRBV3-1 (or the pseudogene TRBV3-2) and TRBJ2-2; 9 positions match TRBD2. Germline CDR1 LGHDT, CDR2 YNNKEL (reference sequence). This CDR3 is 18 amino acids long. Trimming took 1 base from V and 5 from J; bases not matched to a gene: 11.

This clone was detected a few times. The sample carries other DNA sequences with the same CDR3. CDR3 in amino acids: CASGQGSNTGELFF. CDR3 sequence (DNA): TGTGCTAGTGGGCAGGGGTCGAACACCGGGGAGCTGTTTTTT. The chain is built from TRBV12-5 and TRBJ2-2, with D perhaps matching TRBD1 (6 bases). Trimming took 6 bases from V and 0 from J, leaving 8 bases between them. This CDR3 spans 14 amino acids. The V gene's germline CDR1 is LGHNT and CDR2 FRNRAP.

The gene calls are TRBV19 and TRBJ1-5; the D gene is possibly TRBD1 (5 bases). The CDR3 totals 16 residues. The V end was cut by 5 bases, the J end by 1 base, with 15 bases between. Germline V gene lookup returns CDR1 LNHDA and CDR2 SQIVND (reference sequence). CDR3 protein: CASSLEGAGSNQPQHF. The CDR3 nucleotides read TGTGCCAGTAGTCTTGAAGGGGCAGGGAGCAATCAGCCCCAGCATTTT.

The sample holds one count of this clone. The CDR3 loop is CASSWGQSGRETQYF. Written as DNA, the CDR3 is TGCGCCAGCAGCTGGGGACAGAGTGGTCGGGAGACCCAGTACTTC. The chain couples TRBV5-1 to TRBJ2-5; TRBD1 aligns across 7 bases. CDR1 SGHRS and CDR2 YFSETQ come from the germline V gene. The CDR3 spans 15 residues. The V and J ends lost 3 bases and 5 bases, in that order; junction bases with no gene match: 10.

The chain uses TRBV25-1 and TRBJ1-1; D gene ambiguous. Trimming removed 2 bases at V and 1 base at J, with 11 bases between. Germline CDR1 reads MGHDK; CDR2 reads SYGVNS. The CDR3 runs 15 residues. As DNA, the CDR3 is TGTGCCAGCAGTGAAGAAGCGGGAGGGAACACTGAAGCTTTCTTT. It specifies CASSEEAGGNTEAFF.

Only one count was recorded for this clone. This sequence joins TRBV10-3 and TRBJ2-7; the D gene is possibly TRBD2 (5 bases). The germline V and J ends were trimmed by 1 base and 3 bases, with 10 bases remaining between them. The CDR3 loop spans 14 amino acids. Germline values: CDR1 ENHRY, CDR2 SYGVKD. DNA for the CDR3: TGTGCCATCAGTGAGTACGGCGGAGGCTACGAGCAGTACGTC. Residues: CAISEYGGGYEQYV.

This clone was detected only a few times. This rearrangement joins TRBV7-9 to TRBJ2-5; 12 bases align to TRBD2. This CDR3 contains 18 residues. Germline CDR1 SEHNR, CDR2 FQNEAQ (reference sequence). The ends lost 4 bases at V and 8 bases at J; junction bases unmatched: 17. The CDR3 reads CASSSRLAGVTPPDTQYF. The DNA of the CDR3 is TGTGCCAGCAGCTCCCGACTAGCGGGGGTCACCCCCCCTGATACCCAGTACTTC.

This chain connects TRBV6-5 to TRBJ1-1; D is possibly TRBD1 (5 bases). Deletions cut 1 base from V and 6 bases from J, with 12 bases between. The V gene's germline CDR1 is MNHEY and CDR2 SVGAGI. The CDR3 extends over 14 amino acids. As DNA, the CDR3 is TGTGCCAGCAGTTACTGGGAGGGGAAGGCTGAAGCTTTCTTT. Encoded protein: CASSYWEGKAEAFF.